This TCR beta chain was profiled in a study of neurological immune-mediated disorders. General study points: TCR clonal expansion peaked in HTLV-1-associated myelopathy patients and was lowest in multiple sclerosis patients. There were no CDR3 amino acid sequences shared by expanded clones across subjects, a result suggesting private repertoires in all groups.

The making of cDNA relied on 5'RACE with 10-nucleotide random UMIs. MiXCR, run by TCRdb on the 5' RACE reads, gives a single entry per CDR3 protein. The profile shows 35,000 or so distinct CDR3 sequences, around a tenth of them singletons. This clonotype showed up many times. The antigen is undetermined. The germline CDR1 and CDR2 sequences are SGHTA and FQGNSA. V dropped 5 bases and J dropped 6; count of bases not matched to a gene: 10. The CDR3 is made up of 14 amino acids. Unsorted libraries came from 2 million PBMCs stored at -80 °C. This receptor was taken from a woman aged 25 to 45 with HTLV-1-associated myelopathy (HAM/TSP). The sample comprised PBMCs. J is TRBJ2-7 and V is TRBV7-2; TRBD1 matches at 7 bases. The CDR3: CASSRAGPGGEQYF. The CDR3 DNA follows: TGTGCCAGCAGCCGGGCCGGGCCAGGGGGCGAGCAGTACTTC.